This T cell receptor (beta chain) was identified during a study of CD8+ T cells in alopecia areata. After isolation, RNA underwent reverse transcription to generate cDNA as the sequencing template. The protocol was immunoSEQ multiplex PCR, while the TCRdb copy is restricted to in-frame clones and leaves out a portion. Of around 120,000 clones listed, around 45% were seen once; the top ten hold under 12%. V trimming: 8 bases; J trimming: 8 bases; junction bases outside the gene matches: 5. CDR3 length: 11 residues. Per germline, CDR1 MNHEY and CDR2 SMNVEV (reference sequence). Input material: NKG2D-low CD8+ T cells sorted from blood. The sequence was obtained from a human donor with alopecia areata. This chain joins TRBV27 and TRBJ1-1; the match to TRBD1 covers 7 bases. The CDR3 bases are TGTGCCAGCGCCAGGGGGAAGGAAGCTTTCTTT. Amino acids: CASARGKEAFF.